This T cell receptor (beta chain) was observed in a study of blood T cell repertoires in COVID-19. Study-wide context: The cDNA or gDNA used as material had been derived from T cells, B-cell-depleted T cells, or PBMCs.

Authors' methods: How many nucleated cells were present was estimated from reference gene primer amplification. Repertoires were generated with immunoSEQ multiplex PCR, while TCRdb's copy carries only in-frame clones and drops some. That table furnishes V, J and clone size, whereas the DNA furnished D and trimming. The sample shows 650,000 to 800,000 clones, approximately 90% of them seen only once. V was clipped by 3 bases and J by 4 bases, with 16 bases between them. Germline-derived CDR1 and CDR2 are LNHDA and SQIVND (reference sequence). The CDR3 extends over 16 amino acids. This chain connects TRBV19 to TRBJ1-5; D uncertain. The sequencing sample was made of peripheral blood. The source of this sequence is a young woman with acute or convalescent COVID-19. The CDR3 loop reads CASSIISGNTNQPQHF. CDR3 DNA: TGTGCCAGTAGTATTATATCCGGGAACACAAATCAGCCCCAGCATTTT.